The source of this T cell receptor beta chain is a study of blood T cell repertoires in COVID-19. Source study methods: Amplified reference gene primers provided the basis for estimating nucleated cell counts. Profiling relied on immunoSEQ multiplex PCR, and the TCRdb table lists in-frame clones only, not all of them. D and trimming were read from the DNA, whereas the V and J calls and clone size are those reported in that table. The sample includes a few hundred thousand clones, roughly 88% of them seen just once. CDR1 is LGHDT, CDR2 YNNKEL, per germline (reference sequence). The CDR3 spans 15 residues. With V trimmed by 1 base and J by 3 bases, 5 bases remained unmatched. The study recruited people aged roughly 18 to 100 years across about 25 US areas. Self-reported history from a screening survey and questionnaire set each donor's cohort. The study recruited exposed participants who had met a COVID-19 case within 2 weeks before entry.

The chain recombines TRBV3-1 (or the pseudogene TRBV3-2) with TRBJ2-7; 8 bases fit TRBD2. The receptor comes from a woman aged 18-29 years who had been exposed to COVID-19. Sequenced material: PBMCs or T cells enriched from blood (not recorded which). The chain's CDR3 is CASSQVNSGNYEQYF. Here the CDR3 DNA reads TGTGCCAGCAGCCAAGTTAATAGCGGGAACTACGAGCAGTACTTC.